The 20 T cell receptor beta chains below come from one sample, sequenced in a study of blood T cell repertoires in COVID-19. Repertoires were generated with immunoSEQ multiplex PCR, while TCRdb's copy carries only in-frame clones and drops some. The table has a few hundred thousand clones, approximately 90% seen once. The sample taken for sequencing was PBMCs or T cells enriched from blood (not recorded which). The receptors shown here come from a man younger than 30 who had recovered from COVID-19.

This chain connects TRBV7-2 to TRBJ1-6; 7 nucleotides match TRBD1. V trimming: 0 bases; J trimming: 7 bases; junction bases outside the gene matches: 3. CDR1 is SGHTA, CDR2 FQGNSA, per germline. The CDR3 consists of 15 residues. The CDR3 region is CASSLAGTANSPLHF. The CDR3 region has the DNA TGTGCCAGCAGCTTAGCTGGGACAGCAAATTCACCCCTCCACTTT.

This clone was observed once. The chain carries TRBV25-1 and TRBJ2-7; perhaps TRBD1 as D (6 bases). The CDR3 covers 15 residues. V lost 2 bases and J 2 bases, leaving 13 bases between the germline ends. Germline V gives CDR1 MGHDK, CDR2 SYGVNS. The CDR3 protein is CASSESFTGPYEQYF. For the CDR3, the DNA is TGTGCCAGCAGTGAAAGCTTTACAGGGCCCTACGAGCAGTACTTC.

V gene TRBV3-1 (or the pseudogene TRBV3-2) combines with J gene TRBJ1-6; maybe TRBD1 (6 bases). Germline V gives CDR1 LGHDT, CDR2 YNNKEL (reference sequence). The length of the CDR3 is 17 residues. Deletions cut 1 base from V and 0 bases from J, with 10 bases between. CDR3 loop: CASSQATGSSYNSPLHF. DNA of the CDR3: TGTGCCAGCAGCCAAGCTACAGGGAGCTCCTATAATTCACCCCTCCACTTT.

The gene calls are TRBV7-9 and TRBJ1-2; TRBD1 agrees at 7 bases. The trim removed 4 bases at V and 3 bases at J, leaving 2 bases unmatched. This CDR3 has 13 amino acids. Looked up from germline, CDR1 is SEHNR and CDR2 is FQNEAQ (reference sequence). Written as DNA, the CDR3 is TGTGCCAGCAGCTCGACAGGGCACTATGGCTACACCTTC. Amino acids: CASSSTGHYGYTF.

The rearrangement joins TRBV5-1 to TRBJ1-4, with a tentative D call TRBD1 (6 bases). Germline V CDR1 and CDR2: SGHRS, YFSETQ. The V end was cut by 0 bases, the J end by 4 bases, with 7 bases between. This CDR3 contains 14 residues. The CDR3 spells CASSLGQVNEKLFF. The CDR3 nucleotides read TGCGCCAGCAGCTTGGGACAGGTTAATGAAAAACTGTTTTTT.

The V and J genes are TRBV27 and TRBJ2-3, with 7 bases matching TRBD1. Trimming removed 7 bases from V and 2 bases from J; junction bases left unmatched: 3. This CDR3 has 13 amino acids. Looked up from germline, CDR1 is MNHEY and CDR2 is SMNVEV (reference sequence). As DNA, the CDR3 is TGTGCCAGCAAAAGGGGGCTCACAGATACGCAGTATTTT. Translating it yields CASKRGLTDTQYF.

The CDR3 DNA sequence: TGTGCCAGCAGCTTAGGACACGATAACACAGATACGCAGTATTTT. This translates into CASSLGHDNTDTQYF. The chain recombines TRBV7-2 with TRBJ2-3; D gene uncertain. Germline V gene sequence: CDR1 SGHTA, CDR2 FQGNSA. This CDR3 comprises 15 residues. V shed 1 base and J shed 2 bases, with 10 bases lying between them. Filled out from reference TRBV7-2 and TRBJ2-3, the complete variable domain reads GAGVSQSPSNKVTEKGKDVELRCDPISGHTALYWYRQSLGQGLEFLIYFQGNSAPDKSGLPSDRFSAERTGGSVSTLTIQRTQQEDSAVYLCASSLGHDNTDTQYFGPGTRLTVL.

This sequence joins TRBV10-1 and TRBJ1-6, with 7 nucleotides matching TRBD1. Germline assignment: CDR1 WNHNN and CDR2 SYGVQD (reference sequence). This CDR3 contains 13 residues. V was clipped by 3 bases and J by 9 bases; unmatched bases: 2. For the CDR3, the DNA is TGCGCCAGCAGTGACGACAGGGCTTCACCCCTCCACTTT. Translated, it gives CASSDDRASPLHF.

The chain couples TRBV19 to TRBJ1-1; D is perhaps TRBD1 (6 bases). The V gene lost 7 bases and the J gene lost 0 bases, with 21 bases spanning the gap. This CDR3 comprises 17 residues. The germline gives CDR1 LNHDA, CDR2 SQIVND (reference sequence). The CDR3 DNA reads TGTGCCAGTAACTCGGTCCAAGGGGGAAAAATGAACACTGAAGCTTTCTTT. Amino acid sequence: CASNSVQGGKMNTEAFF.

The rearrangement joins TRBV10-3 to TRBJ2-5; 10 bases agree with TRBD2. J gave up 2 bases and V 4 bases, and 10 bases lay outside the gene matches. Germline CDR1 ENHRY, CDR2 SYGVKD. The CDR3 contains 17 residues. CDR3 coding DNA: TGTGCCATCAGTGGGGAGACCCTAGCGGGAGAACAAGAGACCCAGTACTTC. Amino acids: CAISGETLAGEQETQYF.

In DNA form, the CDR3 reads TGTGCCAGCAACGGCAGGGCCACCTACGAGCAGTACTTC. Protein product: CASNGRATYEQYF. V gene TRBV28 combines with J gene TRBJ2-7; D is perhaps TRBD1 (5 bases). Trimming removed 7 bases at V and 2 bases at J, with 12 bases between. Germline V CDR1 and CDR2: MDHEN, SYDVKM. The CDR3 length is 13 residues.

CDR3 residues: CASSWGDMYTDTQYF. In DNA form, the CDR3 reads TGTGCCAGCAGCTGGGGGGATATGTACACAGATACGCAGTATTTT. The chain uses TRBV5-6 and TRBJ2-3; D is possibly TRBD2 (6 bases). CDR3 length equals 15 residues. Trimming took off 3 bases at V and 2 bases at J, with 13 bases between the two ends. CDR1 is SGHDT, CDR2 YYEEEE, per germline.

V is TRBV7-8 and J is TRBJ1-5; D is possibly TRBD1 (6 bases). V lost 5 bases and J lost 6, with 17 bases in between. The CDR3 covers 15 residues. The germline gives CDR1 SGHVS, CDR2 FQNEAQ. Here the CDR3 reads CASSVFQGPSQPQHF. In DNA, the CDR3 is TGTGCCAGCAGCGTATTCCAGGGGCCCAGTCAGCCCCAGCATTTT. The variable domain in full, with the rest retrieved from reference TRBV7-8 and TRBJ1-5, is GAGVSQSPRYKVAKRGQDVALRCDPISGHVSLFWYQQALGQGPEFLTYFQNEAQLDKSGLPSDRFFAERPEGSVSTLKIQRTQQEDSAVYLCASSVFQGPSQPQHFGDGTRLSIL.

In this sample, this clone turned up a few times. The V gene is TRBV29-1, the J gene TRBJ2-2, with 10 bases matching TRBD1. The CDR3 is 14 amino acids. Per the germline V gene, CDR1 is SQVTM and CDR2 is ANQGSEA. Here the CDR3 reads CSTRTGGDTGELFF. CDR3 in DNA: TGCTCCACCCGGACAGGGGGGGACACCGGGGAGCTGTTTTTT.

V and J are TRBV27 and TRBJ2-3; D might be TRBD2 (5 bases). CDR1 and CDR2 (germline): MNHEY, SMNVEV (reference sequence). The CDR3 sequence is 17 residues long. V dropped 2 bases and J dropped 6 bases, with 21 bases sitting between them. CDR3 bases: TGTGCCAGCAGTTTAATGACACGAGAGGGCCTTTTGGATACGCAGTATTTT. This encodes CASSLMTREGLLDTQYF.

The V and J genes are TRBV2 and TRBJ2-1, with D unclear. CDR1 SNHLY and CDR2 FYNNEI come from the germline V gene. This CDR3 is 13 amino acids long. V was trimmed by 5 bases and J by 1 base, leaving 6 bases between them. CDR3 region: CASSSLSYNEQFF. CDR3 nucleotide sequence: TGTGCCAGCAGTAGCTTGTCCTACAATGAGCAGTTCTTC.

J is TRBJ2-3 and V is TRBV5-4, with TRBD1 identical over 8 bases. CDR3 length: 17 residues. After removal of 6 bases from V and 3 bases from J, the junction contained 15 bases not matched to a gene. CDR1 and CDR2 (germline): SGHNT, YYREEE (reference sequence). CDR3 in DNA: TGTGCCAGCACCCGAATTGTCACAGGGGGTATAACAGATACGCAGTATTTT. This gives the protein CASTRIVTGGITDTQYF.

This chain connects TRBV14 to TRBJ2-7; no reliable D call. The CDR3 runs 11 residues. The germline CDR1 and CDR2 sequences are SGHDN and FVKESK. The V end lost 2 bases, the J end lost 7 bases, and 6 bases lay between the germline ends. The CDR3 sequence: CASSQTTEQYF. DNA of the CDR3: TGTGCCAGCAGCCAAACGACAGAGCAGTACTTC.

J is TRBJ2-3 and V is TRBV7-9, with 7 bases aligning to TRBD1. CDR3 length: 15 residues. The germline V gene encodes CDR1 SEHNR and CDR2 FQNEAQ (reference sequence). V lost 2 bases to trimming and J lost 6 bases; unmatched junction nucleotides: 8. CDR3 nucleotides: TGTGCCAGCAGCTTACTTGGGCAGGGGGTGGATACGCAGTATTTT. This gives the protein CASSLLGQGVDTQYF.

This chain uses TRBV15 with TRBJ1-2; TRBD1 aligns across 7 bases. The CDR3 is 13 residues long. J gave up 7 bases and V 3 bases, and 5 bases lay outside the gene matches. Per the germline V gene, CDR1 is LNHNV and CDR2 is YYDKDF (reference sequence). The CDR3 region has the DNA TGTGCCACCAGCAGGGACAGGATCTTTGGCTACACCTTC. Its translation is CATSRDRIFGYTF.